This note documents a single T cell receptor beta chain sequence. This CDR3 spans 15 amino acids. Losses at the gene ends were 5 bases for V and 4 bases for J; bases not matched to a gene: 11. CDR1 and CDR2 (germline): GTSNPN, SVGIG (reference sequence). The data were taken from a study of blood T cell repertoires in COVID-19. Study overall: Donors in the United States, Italy and Spain gave samples during acute or convalescent COVID-19. Nucleic acid was either cDNA or gDNA, and it came from T cells, B-cell-depleted T cells, or PBMCs.

Authors' data handling: Estimation of nucleated cell counts relied on the amplification of reference gene primers. Only in-frame clones appear in the TCRdb table, and some are missing; sequencing was by immunoSEQ multiplex PCR. V and J calls plus clone size are reproduced from that table; the DNA served to infer D and trimming. The table records about 140,000 clones, less than 90% of them present only once. Seattle-derived patients entered the study during active infection and were followed longitudinally. Sequenced material: peripheral blood. J is TRBJ2-1 and V is TRBV30; TRBD2 matches 7 bases. The TCR originated in a man aged 25 to 40 with COVID-19, enrolled during active disease. The CDR3 spells CAWGLWDYGYNEQFF. CDR3 in DNA: TGTGCCTGGGGTTTGTGGGACTACGGGTACAATGAGCAGTTCTTC. The complete variable domain, with remaining parts taken from reference TRBV30 and TRBJ2-1, reads SQTIHQWPATLVQPVGSPLSLECTVEGTSNPNLYWYRQAAGRGLQLLFYSVGIGQISSEVPQNLSASRPQDRQFILSSKKLLLSDSGFYLCAWGLWDYGYNEQFFGPGTRLTVL.